This T cell receptor beta chain came from a study of T cells in Graves' hyperthyroidism and ophthalmopathy. At the level of the study: Specimen type is peripheral blood, collected at initial diagnosis prior to any treatment. Study-wide results and caveats: Most clonotypes that expanded in the thyroid above 0.001 also showed up in blood.

This CDR3 comprises 15 residues. Trimming cost V 1 base and J 5 bases; bases outside gene matches: 4. From germline, CDR1 is MDHEN and CDR2 SYDVKM. Template material for amplifying TCR beta CDR3 regions consisted of RNA transcripts. HTBI primers were the set used in a first-round RT-PCR of the TCR CDR3. TCRdb recomputed calls from the multiplex PCR reads with MiXCR, one row per CDR3 protein. The sample lists some 500,000 distinct CDR3 sequences; 15% to 20% were seen once. Patients with ophthalmopathy all had a Clinical Activity Score of at least 3, a NOSPECS grade of at least 4 and duration under 3 months. Any patient presenting with uncontrolled infection, other autoimmune disease, pregnancy or lactation was left out. This clonotype came up many times. Antigen unknown.

This TCR derives from a woman aged 25 to 45 with Graves' ophthalmopathy. Sequences were obtained from blood. The chain has TRBV28 and TRBJ1-3, with 8 bases that match TRBD1. This CDR3 is CASSLSGGARNTIYF. The CDR3 region has the DNA TGTGCCAGCAGTTTATCAGGGGGCGCTAGAAACACCATATATTTT. The full variable domain, rest sourced from reference TRBV28 and TRBJ1-3, is DVKVTQSSRYLVKRTGEKVFLECVQDMDHENMFWYRQDPGLGLRLIYFSYDVKMKEKGDIPEGYSVSREKKERFSLILESASTNQTSMYLCASSLSGGARNTIYFGEGSWLTVV.